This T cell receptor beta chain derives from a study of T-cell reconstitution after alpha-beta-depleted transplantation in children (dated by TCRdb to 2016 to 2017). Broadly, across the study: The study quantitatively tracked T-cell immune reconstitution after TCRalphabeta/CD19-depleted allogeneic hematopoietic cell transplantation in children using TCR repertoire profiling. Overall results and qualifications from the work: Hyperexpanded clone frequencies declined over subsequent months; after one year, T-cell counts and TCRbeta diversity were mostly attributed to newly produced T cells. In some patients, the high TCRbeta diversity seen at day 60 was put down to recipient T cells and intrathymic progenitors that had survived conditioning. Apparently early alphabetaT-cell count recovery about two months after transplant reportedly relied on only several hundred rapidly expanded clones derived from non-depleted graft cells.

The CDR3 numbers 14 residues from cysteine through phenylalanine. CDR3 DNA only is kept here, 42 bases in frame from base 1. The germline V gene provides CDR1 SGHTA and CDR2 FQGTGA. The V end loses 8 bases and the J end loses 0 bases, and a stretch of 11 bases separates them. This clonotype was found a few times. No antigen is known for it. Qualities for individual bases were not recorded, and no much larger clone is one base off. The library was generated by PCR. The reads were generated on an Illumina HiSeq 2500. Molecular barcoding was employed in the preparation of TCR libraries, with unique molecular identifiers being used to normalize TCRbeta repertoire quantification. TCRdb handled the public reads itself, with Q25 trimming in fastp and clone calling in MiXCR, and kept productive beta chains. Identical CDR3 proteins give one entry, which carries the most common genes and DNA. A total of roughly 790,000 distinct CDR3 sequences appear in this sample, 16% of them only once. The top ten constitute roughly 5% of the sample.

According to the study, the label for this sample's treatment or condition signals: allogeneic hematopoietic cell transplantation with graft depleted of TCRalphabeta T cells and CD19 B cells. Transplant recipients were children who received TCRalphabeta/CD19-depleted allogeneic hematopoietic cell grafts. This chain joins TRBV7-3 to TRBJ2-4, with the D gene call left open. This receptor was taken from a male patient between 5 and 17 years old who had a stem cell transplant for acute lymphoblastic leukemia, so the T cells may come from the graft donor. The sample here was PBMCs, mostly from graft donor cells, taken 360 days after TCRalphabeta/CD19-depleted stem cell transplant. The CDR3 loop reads CASRIRLAKNIQYF. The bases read TGTGCCAGCCGCATTAGATTAGCCAAAAACATTCAGTACTTC.